These 20 T cell receptor beta chains were sequenced from one sample in a study of T cells after yellow fever vaccination. TCRdb used MiXCR to reprocess the 5' RACE reads, holding one entry per CDR3 protein. Here the sample spans under 700,000 distinct CDR3 sequences, about a sixth being singletons. Sequenced here: PBMCs, sampled about 5 days after the first yellow fever vaccination. All receptors derive from a man younger than 30 who received the YFV17D yellow fever vaccine.

This chain joins TRBV20-1 and TRBJ2-3; TRBD2 aligns across 7 bases. V lost 1 base, J lost 7 bases, and 11 bases stayed unmatched. The CDR3 runs 15 residues. Germline V gene data show CDR1 as DFQATT and CDR2 as SNEGSKA (reference sequence). The CDR3 nucleotides are TGCAGTGCTAGAGCCACTAGCGTTGTTATTCATACGCAGTATTTT. It yields the protein CSARATSVVIHTQYF.

The chain combines TRBV24-1 with TRBJ2-6; D perhaps matches TRBD1 (6 bases). CDR1 and CDR2 (germline): KGHDR, SFDVKD. V shed 9 bases and J shed 2 bases, with 7 bases lying between them. This CDR3 has 13 amino acids. CDR3 sequence: CATGQPGANVLTF. CDR3 nucleotides: TGTGCCACCGGACAGCCTGGGGCCAACGTCCTGACTTTC.

This clonotype was seen only a few times. The chain employs TRBV7-2 and TRBJ2-1; D is perhaps TRBD2 (6 bases). Germline V gives CDR1 SGHTA, CDR2 FQGNSA. This CDR3 has 14 residues. Trimming took off 5 bases at V and 7 bases at J, with 15 bases between the two ends. In DNA, the CDR3 is TGTGCCAGCAGCAGTATCGGAGGGAGGAATGAGCAGTTCTTC. It codes for CASSSIGGRNEQFF.

This chain links TRBV6-2 or TRBV6-3 with TRBJ2-5; 7 bases align to TRBD1. This CDR3 contains 15 residues. The V segment lost 4 bases and the J segment 5 bases; nucleotides outside the gene matches: 10. Germline V CDR1 and CDR2: MNHEY, SVGEGT. Written as DNA, the CDR3 is TGTGCCAGCAGTTCCACCCGCGACAGGGCGGAGACCCAGTACTTC. Residues: CASSSTRDRAETQYF.

The chain combines TRBV7-2 with TRBJ2-3; D gene uncertain. Trimming took 5 bases from V and 2 from J, leaving 11 bases between them. The CDR3 spans 14 residues. Germline lookup yields CDR1 SGHTA and CDR2 FQGNSA. CDR3 protein: CASSIDFFTDTQYF. For the CDR3, the DNA is TGTGCCAGCAGCATAGACTTTTTCACAGATACGCAGTATTTT.

This chain uses TRBV9 with TRBJ2-3, with a tentative D call TRBD1 (5 bases). The germline gives CDR1 SGDLS, CDR2 YYNGEE. CDR3 length: 15 amino acids. V lost 2 bases and J lost 0, with 10 bases in between. CDR3: CASSVRGASTDTQYF. The DNA of the CDR3 is TGTGCCAGCAGCGTTAGGGGCGCCAGCACAGATACGCAGTATTTT. The whole variable domain, filled in from reference TRBV9 and TRBJ2-3, reads DSGVTQTPKHLITATGQRVTLRCSPRSGDLSVYWYQQSLDQGLQFLIQYYNGEERAKGNILERFSAQQFPDLHSELNLSSLELGDSALYFCASSVRGASTDTQYFGPGTRLTVL.

This clonotype was detected only a few times. This chain connects TRBV7-9 to TRBJ2-3; TRBD1 or TRBD2 may be the D gene (5 bases each). V lost 5 bases, J lost 0 bases, and 15 bases lay in between. CDR1 and CDR2 from the germline V gene are SEHNR and FQNEAQ (reference sequence). This CDR3 contains 16 residues. The CDR3 protein is CASSRGTDTSTDTQYF. The CDR3 DNA follows: TGTGCCAGCAGCCGAGGGACCGATACTAGCACAGATACGCAGTATTTT.

The chain has TRBV18 and TRBJ1-2, with unresolved D. CDR1 is KGHSH and CDR2 is LQKENI in the germline V gene. This CDR3 has 15 amino acids. Trimming took off 0 bases at V and 7 bases at J, with 15 bases between the two ends. Here the CDR3 reads CASSPPGRSEAGYTF. CDR3 sequence (DNA): TGTGCCAGCTCACCACCGGGAAGATCTGAGGCTGGCTACACCTTC. Full variable domain (rest looked up from reference TRBV18 and TRBJ1-2): NAGVMQNPRHLVRRRGQEARLRCSPMKGHSHVYWYRQLPEEGLKFMVYLQKENIIDESGMPKERFSAEFPKEGPSILRIQQVVRGDSAAYFCASSPPGRSEAGYTFGSGTRLTVV.

This chain uses TRBV3-1 with TRBJ2-5; 15 positions match TRBD2. Germline CDR1 reads LGHDT; CDR2 reads YNNKEL (reference sequence). The CDR3 length is 18 residues. With V trimmed by 0 bases and J by 4 bases, 6 bases remained unmatched. CDR3 in DNA: TGTGCCAGCAGCCAAGAAAGGACTAGCGGGGGGGCCGGAGAGACCCAGTACTTC. It codes for CASSQERTSGGAGETQYF.

This clonotype was counted only a few times. The chain uses TRBV5-1 and TRBJ2-5; 10 bases agree with TRBD2. CDR1 SGHRS and CDR2 YFSETQ come from the germline V gene. The CDR3 spans 15 residues. Trimming took 3 bases from V and 5 from J; bases not matched to a gene: 7. CDR3 bases: TGCGCCAGCAGCTCACAGCGGGGGGGCAGCGAGACCCAGTACTTC. Translated: CASSSQRGGSETQYF.

This rearrangement joins TRBV15 to TRBJ2-7; D gene ambiguous. CDR1 LNHNV and CDR2 YYDKDF come from the germline V gene (reference sequence). CDR3 length equals 11 residues. The V gene lost 1 base and the J gene lost 5 bases, with 3 bases spanning the gap. The CDR3 region is CATSRGNEQYF. CDR3 nucleotides: TGTGCCACCAGCAGAGGGAACGAGCAGTACTTC.

The chain employs TRBV5-5 and TRBJ2-2; D perhaps matches TRBD2 (5 bases). The CDR3 spans 16 residues. V was cut by 1 base and J by 5 bases, with 15 bases left in between. CDR1 and CDR2 (germline): SGHKS, YYEKEE (reference sequence). The CDR3 is CASSLYEGPPTGELFF. The CDR3 DNA is TGTGCCAGCAGCTTGTATGAGGGCCCCCCGACCGGGGAGCTGTTTTTT.

The CDR3 DNA sequence: TGTGCCACCACCCCCCCAGGCTCCTACGAGCAGTACTTC. Translation gives CATTPPGSYEQYF. This chain joins TRBV24-1 and TRBJ2-7, with no clear D. Deletions cut 8 bases from V and 0 bases from J, with 10 bases between. In germline, CDR1 is KGHDR, CDR2 SFDVKD. This CDR3 has 13 residues.

This clonotype was seen a handful of times. The chain uses TRBV7-9 and TRBJ2-5, with D possibly matching TRBD2 (5 bases). Germline assignment: CDR1 SEHNR and CDR2 FQNEAQ (reference sequence). There are 15 residues in the CDR3. V was shortened by 5 bases and J by 5 bases, with 18 bases between the two germline ends. CDR3 residues: CASSRLTSTGETQYF. The CDR3 nucleotides read TGTGCCAGCAGCCGTTTGACCTCGACGGGGGAGACCCAGTACTTC.

A few counts support this clonotype. The chain is built from TRBV4-2 and TRBJ2-2; 7 bases agree with TRBD1. V lost 1 base, J lost 3 bases, and 5 bases stayed unmatched. Germline assignment: CDR1 LGHNA and CDR2 YNFKEQ. This CDR3 has 16 residues. The CDR3 DNA reads TGTGCCAGCAGCCAAGGACAGGGCCGGTACACCGGGGAGCTGTTTTTT. The encoded protein is CASSQGQGRYTGELFF.

CDR3 DNA: TGTGCCAGCAGCCCCACAGGGTACAGGGCAGATACGCAGTATTTT. Translating gives CASSPTGYRADTQYF. The rearrangement joins TRBV6-1 to TRBJ2-3; a possible D gene is TRBD1 (6 bases). The CDR3 length is 15 residues. CDR1 MNHNS and CDR2 SASEGT come from the germline V gene. V was shortened by 6 bases and J by 4 bases, with 17 bases between the two germline ends.

The rearrangement uses TRBV20-1 and TRBJ2-2, with D tentatively TRBD2 (6 bases). Trimming shortened V by 3 bases and J by 6 bases, and 14 bases separated the two germline ends. CDR1 and CDR2 from the germline V gene are DFQATT and SNEGSKA (reference sequence). The CDR3 is made up of 14 amino acids. CDR3 bases: TGCAGTGCTAGTAGCCTCCGGAGGGCCGGGGAGCTGTTTTTT. Translated: CSASSLRRAGELFF.

This clonotype has only a few counts. V gene TRBV7-9 combines with J gene TRBJ2-5; D is unresolved. The germline V gene encodes CDR1 SEHNR and CDR2 FQNEAQ (reference sequence). Trimming left V 5 bases short and J 5 bases short, with 12 bases between. This CDR3 has 13 residues. In nucleotides, the CDR3 is TGTGCCAGCAGCCCGCCTAGAACGGAGACCCAGTACTTC. Translated: CASSPPRTETQYF.

This clonotype occurred a few times. The chain joins TRBV5-1 to TRBJ1-1; unclear D gene. The CDR3 extends over 16 amino acids. The ends were cut back, 0 bases at V and 6 bases at J, with 18 bases in the middle. Germline V gives CDR1 SGHRS, CDR2 YFSETQ. CDR3 sequence reads: CASSLAFGRKPSEAFF. In DNA, the CDR3 is TGCGCCAGCAGCTTGGCCTTCGGACGCAAACCCTCTGAAGCTTTCTTT. Using reference TRBV5-1 and TRBJ1-1 for the parts outside the CDR3, the full variable domain is KAGVTQTPRYLIKTRGQQVTLSCSPISGHRSVSWYQQTPGQGLQFLFEYFSETQRNKGNFPGRFSGRQFSNSRSEMNVSTLELGDSALYLCASSLAFGRKPSEAFFGQGTRLTVV.

Only a few counts were recorded for this clonotype. This chain joins TRBV19 and TRBJ1-2; TRBD1 is a possible D gene (5 bases). V was cut by 7 bases and J by 4 bases, with 13 bases left in between. Germline V gene sequence: CDR1 LNHDA, CDR2 SQIVND (reference sequence). The CDR3 is 13 amino acids. Written as DNA, the CDR3 is TGTGCCAGTATCAGACAGTTCCCCTATGGCTACACCTTC. Its protein product is CASIRQFPYGYTF.